This T cell receptor beta chain derives from a study of T cell responses to AZD1222 COVID-19 vaccine. Study-wide results and limits: Recipients of AZD1222 seropositive at baseline numbered only five or six. The donor cohort was predominantly white British with a female majority, and clonal diversity may have been underestimated. Spike-specific TCR breadth and depth were elevated following two AZD1222 doses.

To note about this clone: The antigen is unknown.

Germline CDR1 is SNHLY and CDR2 is FYNNEI. Germline trimming cut 6 bases from V and 1 base from J; bases unmatched to any gene: 8. This CDR3 has 15 residues. Assay: immunoSEQ multiplex PCR; the TCRdb copy retains only in-frame clones and omits some. Of tens of thousands of clones detected, 75% to 85% appear once; the ten largest clones hold around 50%. The chain joins TRBV2 to TRBJ2-7; TRBD1 matches at 8 bases. The TCR originated in an adult in good health. Sequences were derived from peripheral blood, sampled on day 0 of AZD1222 vaccination. CDR3 bases: TGTGCCAGCAGAGACGACAGGGGCGTATCCTACGAGCAGTACTTC. Amino acids: CASRDDRGVSYEQYF. The full variable domain, its missing parts supplied by reference TRBV2 and TRBJ2-7, is EPEVTQTPSHQVTQMGQEVILRCVPISNHLYFYWYRQILGQKVEFLVSFYNNEISEKSEIFDDQFSVERPDGSNFTLKIRSTKLEDSAMYFCASRDDRGVSYEQYFGPGTRLTVT.